This TCR beta chain is from a study of T cell clonotyping in hematopoietic cell transplantation. Trimming left V 5 bases short and J 0 bases short, with 13 bases between. Germline assignment: CDR1 LGHNA and CDR2 YSLEER. The length of the CDR3 is 15 residues. Using immunoSEQ multiplex PCR, the repertoire was profiled, and TCRdb retains in-frame clones only, with some absent. The sample has around 9,100 clones; about 80% are singletons. The chain carries TRBV4-3 and TRBJ1-1; no clear D. The origin of this receptor is a male patient in his thirties or forties who had an allogeneic stem cell transplant from a related donor, so the T cells may come from the graft donor. Some clones in this sample may be carry-over from other donors' samples. The starting material was PBMCs, obtained 180 days after allogeneic stem cell transplant. DNA of the CDR3: TGCGCCAGCAGCTTCCAGGTATTTCTGAACACTGAAGCTTTCTTT. This codes for CASSFQVFLNTEAFF.